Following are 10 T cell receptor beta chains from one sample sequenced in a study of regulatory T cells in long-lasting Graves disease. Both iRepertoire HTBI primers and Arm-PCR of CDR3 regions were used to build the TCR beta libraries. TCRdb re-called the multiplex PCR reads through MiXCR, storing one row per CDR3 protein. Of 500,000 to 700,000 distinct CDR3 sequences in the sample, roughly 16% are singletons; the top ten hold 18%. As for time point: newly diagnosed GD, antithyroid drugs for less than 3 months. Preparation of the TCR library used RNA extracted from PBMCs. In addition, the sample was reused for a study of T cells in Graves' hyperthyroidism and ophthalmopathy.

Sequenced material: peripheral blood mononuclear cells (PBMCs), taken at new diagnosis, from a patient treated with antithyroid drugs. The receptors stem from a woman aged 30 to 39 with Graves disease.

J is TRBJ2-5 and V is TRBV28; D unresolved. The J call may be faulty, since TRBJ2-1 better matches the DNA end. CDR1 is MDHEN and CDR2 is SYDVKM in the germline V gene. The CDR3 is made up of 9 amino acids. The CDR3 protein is CATPSGQFF. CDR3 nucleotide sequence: TGTGCCACCCCCTCAGGGCAGTTCTTC.

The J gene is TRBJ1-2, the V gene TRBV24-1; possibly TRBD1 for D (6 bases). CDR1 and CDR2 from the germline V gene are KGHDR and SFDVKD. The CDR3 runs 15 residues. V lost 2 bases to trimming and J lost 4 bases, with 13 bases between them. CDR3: CATSDSGQPFYGYTF. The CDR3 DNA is TGTGCCACCAGTGATTCCGGACAGCCGTTCTATGGCTACACCTTC.

The CDR3 sequence: CASSFNRKGSGTEAFF. The CDR3 DNA is TGTGCCAGCAGTTTTAACCGAAAGGGGAGTGGGACTGAAGCTTTCTTT. This chain joins TRBV28 and TRBJ1-1; tentatively, D is TRBD1 (5 bases). The germline V gene has CDR1 MDHEN and CDR2 SYDVKM. The CDR3 is 16 residues long. The V and J ends lost 3 bases and 5 bases respectively, with 19 bases between them.

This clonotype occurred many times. The CDR3 loop is CASSARTQASYGYTF. The CDR3 coding sequence is TGTGCCAGCAGCGCCCGCACGCAAGCCTCCTATGGCTACACCTTC. The chain recombines TRBV7-8 with TRBJ1-2; unclear D gene. CDR3 length: 15 residues. The germline V gene has CDR1 SGHVS and CDR2 FQNEAQ. With 5 bases removed from V and 4 bases from J, the gap between germline ends came to 17 bases.

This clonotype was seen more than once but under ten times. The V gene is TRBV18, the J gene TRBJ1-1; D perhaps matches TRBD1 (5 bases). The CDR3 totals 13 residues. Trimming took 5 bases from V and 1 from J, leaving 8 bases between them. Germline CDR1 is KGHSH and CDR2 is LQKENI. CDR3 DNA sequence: TGTGCCAGCTCAGAAGGGGAGAACACTGAAGCTTTCTTT. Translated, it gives CASSEGENTEAFF.

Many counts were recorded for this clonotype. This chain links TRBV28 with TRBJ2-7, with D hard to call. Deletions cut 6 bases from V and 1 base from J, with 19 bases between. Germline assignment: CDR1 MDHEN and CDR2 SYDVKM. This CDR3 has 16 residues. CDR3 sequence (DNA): TGTGCCAGCAGCCCGTGGAAGTACTCAGGTTCCTACGAGCAGTACTTC. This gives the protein CASSPWKYSGSYEQYF.

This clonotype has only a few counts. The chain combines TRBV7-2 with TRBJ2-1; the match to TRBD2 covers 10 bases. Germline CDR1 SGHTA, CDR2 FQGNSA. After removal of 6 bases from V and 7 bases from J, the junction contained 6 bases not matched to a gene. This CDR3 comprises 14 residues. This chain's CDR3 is CASSIGLAVNEQFF. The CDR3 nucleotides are TGTGCCAGCAGTATTGGACTAGCGGTTAATGAGCAGTTCTTC.

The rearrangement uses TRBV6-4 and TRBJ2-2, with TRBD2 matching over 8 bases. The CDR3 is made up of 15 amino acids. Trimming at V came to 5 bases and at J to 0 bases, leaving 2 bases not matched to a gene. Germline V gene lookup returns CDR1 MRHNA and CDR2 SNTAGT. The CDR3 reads CASSREGSNTGELFF. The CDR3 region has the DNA TGTGCCAGCAGTCGGGAGGGATCGAACACCGGGGAGCTGTTTTTT.

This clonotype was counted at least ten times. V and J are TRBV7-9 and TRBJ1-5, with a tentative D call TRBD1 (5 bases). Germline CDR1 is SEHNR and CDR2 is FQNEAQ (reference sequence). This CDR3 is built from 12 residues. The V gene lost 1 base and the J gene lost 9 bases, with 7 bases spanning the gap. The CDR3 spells CASSLETGPQHF. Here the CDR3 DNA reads TGTGCCAGCAGCTTAGAAACAGGGCCCCAGCATTTT.

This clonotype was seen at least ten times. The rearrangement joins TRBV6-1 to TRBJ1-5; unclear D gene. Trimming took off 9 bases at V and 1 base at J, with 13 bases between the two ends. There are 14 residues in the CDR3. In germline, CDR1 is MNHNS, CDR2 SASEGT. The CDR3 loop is CASTYLNSNQPQHF. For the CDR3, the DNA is TGTGCCAGTACGTATTTGAACAGCAATCAGCCCCAGCATTTT.